These 30 T cell receptor beta chains were all obtained from the same sample, sequenced in a study of OX40 agonist ivuxolimab in advanced cancers. Assay: immunoSEQ multiplex PCR; the TCRdb copy retains only in-frame clones and omits some. The sample carries 60,000 to 75,000 clones, around 93% recorded once. Material: CD4+ or CD8+ T cells sorted from blood, obtained in a trial of the OX40 agonist ivuxolimab. These receptor sequences come from an adult with an advanced solid tumor such as melanoma, head and neck, liver or kidney cancer.

In DNA form, the CDR3 reads TGTGCCAGCAGCTTAGCCCAGCAAGCGGGAGGCTCCTACAATGAGCAGTTCTTC. Translated, it gives CASSLAQQAGGSYNEQFF. The chain employs TRBV11-1 and TRBJ2-1, with 9 bases matching TRBD2. Trimming at V came to 0 bases and at J to 0 bases, leaving 6 bases not matched to a gene. Germline-derived CDR1 and CDR2 are SGHAT and FQDESV (reference sequence). This CDR3 region has 18 residues.

The chain links TRBV5-8 to TRBJ2-1; D not certain. The CDR3 extends over 13 amino acids. Per the germline V gene, CDR1 is SGHTS and CDR2 is YDEGEE. Trimming removed 0 bases from V and 7 bases from J, with 8 bases in between. CDR3 in DNA: TGTGCCAGCAGCTTGGGACTCCCAAATGAGCAGTTCTTC. Translating it yields CASSLGLPNEQFF.

The rearrangement joins TRBV15 to TRBJ2-5; 9 bases agree with TRBD2. Germline assignment: CDR1 LNHNV and CDR2 YYDKDF (reference sequence). With V trimmed by 5 bases and J by 2 bases, 6 bases remained unmatched. This CDR3 comprises 15 residues. The CDR3 region has the DNA TGTGCCACCAGCGGGGGGACTAGCCTGCAAGAGACCCAGTACTTC. As protein: CATSGGTSLQETQYF.

This chain connects TRBV4-3 to TRBJ1-2, with 7 positions matching TRBD1. This CDR3 is built from 16 residues. V was clipped by 1 base and J by 4 bases; unmatched bases: 9. Germline values: CDR1 LGHNA, CDR2 YSLEER. This CDR3 is CASSQVNRGLIYGYTF. The CDR3 nucleotides are TGCGCCAGCAGCCAAGTTAACAGGGGTTTGATCTATGGCTACACCTTC.

The CDR3 bases are TGTGCCAGCAGCTTACCCGGACAGGGACTAACCTACGAGCAGTACTTC. Amino acid sequence: CASSLPGQGLTYEQYF. The chain carries TRBV7-9 and TRBJ2-7; D may be TRBD1 (8 bases). The germline V gene encodes CDR1 SEHNR and CDR2 FQNEAQ (reference sequence). The CDR3 is 16 amino acids. Trimming took 2 bases from V and 2 from J, leaving 16 bases between them.

The chain combines TRBV7-2 with TRBJ2-1; 9 bases fit TRBD2. V dropped 5 bases and J dropped 8; count of bases not matched to a gene: 10. The CDR3 spans 15 residues. The germline V gene has CDR1 SGHTA and CDR2 FQGNSA. The CDR3 DNA reads TGTGCCAGCAGCCAAGTAGCGGGAGTTAACGATGAGCAGTTCTTC. Protein sequence: CASSQVAGVNDEQFF.

The V and J genes are TRBV4-3 and TRBJ2-3; 7 bases line up with TRBD2. Germline loops: CDR1 LGHNA, CDR2 YSLEER. With V trimmed by 1 base and J by 2 bases, 6 bases remained unmatched. The CDR3 length is 16 residues. The CDR3 region is CASSQGLAGVTDTQYF. In DNA, the CDR3 is TGCGCCAGCAGCCAAGGACTGGCGGGGGTCACAGATACGCAGTATTTT.

The chain uses TRBV7-3 and TRBJ2-1, with 7 nucleotides matching TRBD2. This CDR3 has 15 amino acids. Trimming took 1 base from V and 5 from J; bases not matched to a gene: 5. Germline CDR1 SGHTA, CDR2 FQGTGA. DNA for the CDR3: TGTGCCAGCAGCTTAAGACTAGCAGTAGACAATGAGCAGTTCTTC. This codes for CASSLRLAVDNEQFF.

The rearrangement joins TRBV6-5 to TRBJ2-7, with a possible D match to TRBD1 (7 bases). V lost 5 bases to trimming and J lost 2 bases, with 13 bases between them. This CDR3 contains 14 residues. Germline V CDR1 and CDR2: MNHEY, SVGAGI. The CDR3, as DNA: TGTGCCAGCAGTGGGCGGGACAGCACCTACGAGCAGTACTTC. Translation: CASSGRDSTYEQYF.

The J gene is TRBJ2-1, the V gene TRBV5-4; 7 bases line up with TRBD1. The J segment lost 7 bases and the V segment lost 4 bases, leaving 8 bases of the junction unmatched. CDR3 length: 14 residues. CDR1 is SGHNT, CDR2 YYREEE, per germline (reference sequence). The CDR3 sequence is CASSDSDRLNEQFF. In DNA, the CDR3 is TGTGCCAGCAGCGACTCGGACAGGCTGAATGAGCAGTTCTTC. The full variable domain, its missing parts supplied by reference TRBV5-4 and TRBJ2-1, is ETGVTQSPTHLIKTRGQQVTLRCSSQSGHNTVSWYQQALGQGPQFIFQYYREEENGRGNFPPRFSGLQFPNYSSELNVNALELDDSALYLCASSDSDRLNEQFFGPGTRLTVL.

The rearrangement uses TRBV11-2 and TRBJ2-7; D not certain. V gave up 1 base and J gave up 2 bases, with 6 bases separating them. This CDR3 has 13 amino acids. The germline V gene encodes CDR1 SGHAT and CDR2 FQNNGV. This CDR3 is CASSLAGPYEQYF. DNA for the CDR3: TGTGCCAGCAGCTTAGCTGGCCCCTACGAGCAGTACTTC.

This chain links TRBV19 with TRBJ1-5; TRBD1 might be the D (5 bases). The CDR3 is 16 residues long. V was shortened by 3 bases and J by 5 bases, with 17 bases between the two germline ends. Germline CDR1 LNHDA, CDR2 SQIVND (reference sequence). The CDR3 loop reads CASSINLDNGDQPQHF. CDR3 coding DNA: TGTGCCAGTAGTATCAACTTGGACAATGGGGATCAGCCCCAGCATTTT.

This clone was seen only once. The chain combines TRBV28 with TRBJ2-3; 7 bases map to TRBD2. Germline-derived CDR1 and CDR2 are MDHEN and SYDVKM. This CDR3 has 14 residues. The V segment lost 10 bases and the J segment 4 bases; nucleotides outside the gene matches: 11. The DNA for the CDR3 is TGTGCCACTCATTGGGAGCGGGACTCAGATACGCAGTATTTT. It specifies CATHWERDSDTQYF.

The gene calls are TRBV6-5 and TRBJ1-5; the D gene is possibly TRBD1 (5 bases). Trimming stripped 9 bases from V and 4 bases from J, with 13 bases between. The CDR3 runs 13 residues. Looked up from germline, CDR1 is MNHEY and CDR2 is SVGAGI. CDR3 in DNA: TGTGCCAGTGGAGACAGTTTTAATCAGCCCCAGCATTTT. It codes for CASGDSFNQPQHF.

V gene TRBV19 combines with J gene TRBJ2-1, with 11 bases matching TRBD2. From germline, CDR1 is LNHDA and CDR2 SQIVND (reference sequence). This CDR3 has 17 amino acids. With V trimmed by 6 bases and J by 7 bases, 14 bases remained unmatched. The CDR3 loop reads CASSLILLAGVRNEQFF. For the CDR3, the DNA is TGTGCCAGTAGCCTAATCCTACTAGCGGGAGTAAGGAATGAGCAGTTCTTC.

This chain connects TRBV13 to TRBJ2-7, with 11 bases identical to TRBD2. This CDR3 contains 17 residues. The germline CDR1 and CDR2 sequences are PRHDT and FYEKMQ (reference sequence). Trimming took 1 base from V and 3 from J; bases not matched to a gene: 8. CDR3 DNA: TGTGCCAGCAGCTTAGCTAGCGGGAGGCCATCGTACTACGAGCAGTACTTC. It translates to CASSLASGRPSYYEQYF.

The CDR3 region is CASSDSTGTEAFF. DNA for the CDR3: TGTGCCAGCAGCGACTCTACGGGCACTGAAGCTTTCTTT. The V and J genes are TRBV5-4 and TRBJ1-1; no clear D. This CDR3 comprises 13 residues. Germline V gives CDR1 SGHNT, CDR2 YYREEE (reference sequence). V dropped 4 bases and J dropped 4 bases, with 11 bases sitting between them.

The V call is TRBV2, the J call TRBJ1-1; maybe TRBD1 (5 bases). CDR3 length: 14 amino acids. V shed 8 bases and J shed 5 bases, with 18 bases lying between them. The germline V gene encodes CDR1 SNHLY and CDR2 FYNNEI. The CDR3 sequence is CASCGAPGGTEAFF. The CDR3 coding sequence is TGTGCCAGCTGCGGGGCCCCGGGAGGTACTGAAGCTTTCTTT.

This chain connects TRBV15 to TRBJ2-7; D perhaps matches TRBD1 (6 bases). Germline CDR1 reads LNHNV; CDR2 reads YYDKDF (reference sequence). V shed 0 bases and J shed 1 base, with 7 bases lying between them. This CDR3 has 14 amino acids. Here the CDR3 reads CATSREDRSYEQYF. CDR3 DNA sequence: TGTGCCACCAGCAGAGAGGACAGATCCTACGAGCAGTACTTC.

The chain links TRBV7-9 to TRBJ2-7; 10 bases are a match to TRBD1. CDR3 size: 16 residues. CDR1 and CDR2 (germline): SEHNR, FQNEAQ (reference sequence). V shed 3 bases, J shed 2 bases, and the junction held 7 bases outside the gene matches. The CDR3 bases are TGTGCCAGCAGCTTGGTGGGGACAGGGGACCCCTACGAGCAGTACTTC. Residues: CASSLVGTGDPYEQYF.

The chain uses TRBV15 and TRBJ2-2; a weak D match, TRBD1 (6 bases). V was shortened by 9 bases and J by 0 bases, with 11 bases between the two germline ends. Germline CDR1 and CDR2: LNHNV and YYDKDF (reference sequence). This CDR3 contains 14 residues. The CDR3 sequence is CATEDSSNTGELFF. In DNA, the CDR3 is TGTGCCACAGAGGACAGCTCGAACACCGGGGAGCTGTTTTTT.

The V call is TRBV9, the J call TRBJ1-2; D call uncertain. Germline V lookup: CDR1 SGDLS, CDR2 YYNGEE. Trimming cost V 1 base and J 7 bases, with 8 bases left between them. The CDR3 contains 12 residues. The CDR3 DNA reads TGTGCCAGCAGCGTACCCCTGGGTGGCTACACCTTC. The encoded protein is CASSVPLGGYTF.

The chain carries TRBV6-5 and TRBJ2-2; D is unclear. Germline V gene sequence: CDR1 MNHEY, CDR2 SVGAGI. The CDR3 has 15 residues. Trimming shortened V by 0 bases and J by 3 bases, and 8 bases separated the two germline ends. CDR3: CASSYSLGYTGELFF. CDR3 DNA sequence: TGTGCCAGCAGTTACTCTCTAGGCTACACCGGGGAGCTGTTTTTT.

This chain's CDR3 is CASSPHNTEAFF. The CDR3 coding sequence is TGTGCCAGCAGCCCGCACAACACTGAAGCTTTCTTT. V gene TRBV7-9 combines with J gene TRBJ1-1, with no clear D. This CDR3 is built from 12 residues. From germline, CDR1 is SEHNR and CDR2 FQNEAQ (reference sequence). V was clipped by 5 bases and J by 2 bases, with 6 bases between them.

CDR3 protein: CASSLGGLGQETQYF. CDR3 DNA: TGTGCCAGCAGCTTGGGGGGACTAGGACAAGAGACCCAGTACTTC. The chain joins TRBV5-4 to TRBJ2-5; 8 bases align to TRBD2. From germline, CDR1 is SGHNT and CDR2 YYREEE (reference sequence). The V segment lost 0 bases and the J segment 2 bases; nucleotides outside the gene matches: 3. The CDR3 has 15 residues.

V gene TRBV5-1 combines with J gene TRBJ2-3, with 14 bases matching TRBD2. Trimming cost V 1 base and J 2 bases; bases outside gene matches: 3. The CDR3 runs 17 residues. Per germline, CDR1 SGHRS and CDR2 YFSETQ. CDR3: CASSLLGLAGATDTQYF. CDR3 DNA sequence: TGCGCCAGCAGCTTGTTGGGACTAGCGGGAGCCACAGATACGCAGTATTTT.

The genes are TRBV5-4 and TRBJ2-5; D is undetermined. Germline assignment: CDR1 SGHNT and CDR2 YYREEE (reference sequence). CDR3 length equals 14 residues. Trimming took off 1 base at V and 2 bases at J, with 9 bases between the two ends. CDR3 sequence reads: CASSLRNTQETQYF. The CDR3 DNA reads as TGTGCCAGCAGCTTGAGGAACACTCAAGAGACCCAGTACTTC.

The gene calls are TRBV5-8 and TRBJ2-3; D remains unclear. CDR1 is SGHTS, CDR2 YDEGEE, per germline. The CDR3 length is 10 residues. V was clipped by 5 bases and J by 6 bases, with 4 bases between them. CDR3 residues: CASRADTQYF. CDR3 DNA: TGTGCCAGCAGGGCCGATACGCAGTATTTT. The full variable domain, with the rest looked up from reference TRBV5-8 and TRBJ2-3, is EAGVTQSPTHLIKTRGQQATLRCSPISGHTSVYWYQQALGLGLQFLLWYDEGEERNRGNFPPRFSGRQFPNYSSELNVNALELEDSALYLCASRADTQYFGPGTRLTVL.

This chain uses TRBV7-9 with TRBJ2-1, with 8 bases aligning to TRBD2. The CDR3 contains 16 residues. V was pared by 3 bases and J by 8 bases, with 12 bases of the junction left unmatched. The germline gives CDR1 SEHNR, CDR2 FQNEAQ (reference sequence). The CDR3 DNA sequence: TGTGCCAGCAGCTTTCCCGTGAGCGGGAGTAATGATGAGCAGTTCTTC. This sequence encodes CASSFPVSGSNDEQFF.

This rearrangement joins TRBV2 to TRBJ2-7; 9 bases are a match to TRBD1. The V gene end was trimmed by 6 bases and the J gene end by 3 bases; junction bases not matched to a gene: 6. Germline loops: CDR1 SNHLY, CDR2 FYNNEI. The CDR3 is made up of 14 amino acids. The CDR3 spells CASRPGTGSYEQYF. DNA for the CDR3: TGTGCCAGCAGACCCGGGACAGGGAGCTACGAGCAGTACTTC.